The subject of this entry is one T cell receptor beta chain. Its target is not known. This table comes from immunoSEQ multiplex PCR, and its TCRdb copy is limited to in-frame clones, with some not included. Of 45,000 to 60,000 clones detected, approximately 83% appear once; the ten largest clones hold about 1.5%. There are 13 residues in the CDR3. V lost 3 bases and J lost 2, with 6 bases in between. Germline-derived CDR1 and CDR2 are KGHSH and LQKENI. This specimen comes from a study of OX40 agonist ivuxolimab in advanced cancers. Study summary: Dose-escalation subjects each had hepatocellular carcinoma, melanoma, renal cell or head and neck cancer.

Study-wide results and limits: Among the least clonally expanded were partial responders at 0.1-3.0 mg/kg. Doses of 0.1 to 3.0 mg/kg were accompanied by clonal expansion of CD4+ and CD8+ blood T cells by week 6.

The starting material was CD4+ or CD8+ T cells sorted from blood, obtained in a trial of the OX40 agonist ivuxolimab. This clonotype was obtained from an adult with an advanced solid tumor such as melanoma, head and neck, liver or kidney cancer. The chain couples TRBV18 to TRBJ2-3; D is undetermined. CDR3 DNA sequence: TGTGCCAGCTCACCCCAGATCACAGATACGCAGTATTTT. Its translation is CASSPQITDTQYF. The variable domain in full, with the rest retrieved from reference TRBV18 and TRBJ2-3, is NAGVMQNPRHLVRRRGQEARLRCSPMKGHSHVYWYRQLPEEGLKFMVYLQKENIIDESGMPKERFSAEFPKEGPSILRIQQVVRGDSAAYFCASSPQITDTQYFGPGTRLTVL.